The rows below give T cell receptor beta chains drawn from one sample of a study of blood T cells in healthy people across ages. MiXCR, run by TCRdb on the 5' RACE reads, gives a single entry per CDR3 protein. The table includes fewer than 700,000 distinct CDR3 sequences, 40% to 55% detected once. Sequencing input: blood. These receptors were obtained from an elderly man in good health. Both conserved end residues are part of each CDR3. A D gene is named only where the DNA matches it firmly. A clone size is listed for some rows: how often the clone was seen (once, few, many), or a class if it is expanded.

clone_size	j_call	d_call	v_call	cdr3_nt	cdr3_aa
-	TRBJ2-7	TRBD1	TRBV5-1	TGCGCCAGCAGCTTGGGGGACAGGGGGGCCTACGAGCAGTACTTC	CASSLGDRGAYEQYF
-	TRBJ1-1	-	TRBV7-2	TGTGCCAGCAGCTTTTGGCCAGCGACGAACACTGAAGCTTTCTTT	CASSFWPATNTEAFF
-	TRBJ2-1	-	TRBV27	TGTGCCAGCAGTTTATCGGCTAGCAGATACAATGAGCAGTTCTTC	CASSLSASRYNEQFF
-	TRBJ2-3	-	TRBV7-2	TGTGCCAGCAGCGGGAGGTCAGGCAGTAGAGCAGATACGCAGTATTTT	CASSGRSGSRADTQYF
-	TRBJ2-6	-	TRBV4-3	TGCGCCAGCAGCCAAGGTACTCTCGGGGCTGGGGCCAACGTCCTGACTTTC	CASSQGTLGAGANVLTF
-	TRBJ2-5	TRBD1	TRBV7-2	TGTGCCAGCAGCGGGGGACAGGGGGGAGAGACCCAGTACTTC	CASSGGQGGETQYF
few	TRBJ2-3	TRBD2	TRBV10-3	TGTGCCATCACTCCGGGACTAGTCCAGTCGGATACGCAGTATTTT	CAITPGLVQSDTQYF
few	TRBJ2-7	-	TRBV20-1	TGCAGTGCTAGTGGGCAAAACGAGCAGTACTTC	CSASGQNEQYF
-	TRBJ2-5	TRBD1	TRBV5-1	TGCGCCAGCAGCTCCGGACAGGAGGTTCACCAGCAGTACTTC	CASSSGQEVHQQYF
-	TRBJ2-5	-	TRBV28	TGTGCCAGCAGTTCCTCCGGGACGCTTAGATCGGAGACCCAGTACTTC	CASSSSGTLRSETQYF
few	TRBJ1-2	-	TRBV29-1	TGCAGCGTTGAAGACCGAGGGTTTGGCTACACCTTC	CSVEDRGFGYTF
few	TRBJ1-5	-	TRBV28	TGTGCCAGCAGTTCCAGGACAGTCTCTAGCAATCAGCCCCAGCATTTT	CASSSRTVSSNQPQHF
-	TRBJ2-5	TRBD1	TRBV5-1	TGCGCCAGCAGCTTGGCATGGGGACAGGACCAAGAGACCCAGTACTTC	CASSLAWGQDQETQYF
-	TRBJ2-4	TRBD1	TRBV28	TGTGCCAGCAGACCTACACAGGGGAGAGCCAAAAACATTCAGTACTTC	CASRPTQGRAKNIQYF
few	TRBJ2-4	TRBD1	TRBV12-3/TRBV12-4	TGTGCCAGCAGTGTGGGACAGGGTGTTGGAAACATTCAGTACTTC	CASSVGQGVGNIQYF
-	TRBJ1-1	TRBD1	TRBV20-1	TGCAGGGCCGGGGGACAGACGAACACTGAAGCTTTCTTT	CRAGGQTNTEAFF
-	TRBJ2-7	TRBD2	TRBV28	TGTGCCAGCACCAGCTGGACTAGCGGGACCTACGAGCAGTACTTC	CASTSWTSGTYEQYF
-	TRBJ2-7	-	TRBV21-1	TGTGCCAGCAGCAAAGATCGGCACGGTTACGAGCAGTACTTC	CASSKDRHGYEQYF
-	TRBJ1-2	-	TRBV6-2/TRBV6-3	TGTGCCAGCAGGCCTACAGGGATTCGAGGCTATGGCTACACCTTC	CASRPTGIRGYGYTF
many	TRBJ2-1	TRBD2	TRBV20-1	TGCAGTGCTAGAGAGGTGACTAGCAGGTTTTCGCAGTTCTTC	CSAREVTSRFSQFF
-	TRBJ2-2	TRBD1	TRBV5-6	TGTGCCAGCAGCCTCCGGGACAGGGTCGACACCGGGGAGCTGTTTTTT	CASSLRDRVDTGELFF
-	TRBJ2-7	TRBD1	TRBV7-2	TGTGCCAGCAGCGGACGGGACAGCTCCTACGAGCAGTACTTC	CASSGRDSSYEQYF
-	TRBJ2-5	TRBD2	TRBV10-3	TGTGCCATCAGTAAAGGACTAGCGGAGACCCAGTACTTC	CAISKGLAETQYF
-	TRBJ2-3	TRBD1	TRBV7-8	TGTGCCAGCAGCCTGTCAGGGGGCCAGGCAGATACGCAGTATTTT	CASSLSGGQADTQYF
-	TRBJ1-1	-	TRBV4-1	TGCGCCAGCAGCCTTAACCGGGCCCCTGGGACTGAAGCTTTCTTT	CASSLNRAPGTEAFF
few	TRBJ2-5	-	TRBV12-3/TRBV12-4	TGTGCCAGCAGTGTAATACGGAGCCAAGAGACCCAGTACTTC	CASSVIRSQETQYF
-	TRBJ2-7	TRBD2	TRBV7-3	TGTGCCAGCAGCCAGGGACTACACTCCTACAATGAGCAGTACTTC	CASSQGLHSYNEQYF
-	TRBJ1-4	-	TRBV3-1	TGTGCCAGCAGCCAAGACACCGGGGGATTGGATGAAAAACTGTTTTTT	CASSQDTGGLDEKLFF